Below, one TCR beta chain is given with its context. What it binds is unknown. The source of the sample is a study of T cell clones after liver transplantation. Looking at the study overall: Draws occurred before transplant, before withdrawal, and after complete or failed withdrawal.

General observations from the study: Graft donor-reactive T cells may have migrated into the graft rather than being deleted. A significant post-transplant drop in circulating graft-donor-reactive CD4 TCRbeta sequences occurred in most of the 8 subjects.

Assay used: immunoSEQ multiplex PCR; TCRdb lists only in-frame clones, some missing. The sample has around 7,500 clones; around three quarters are singletons. The source of this sequence is a human donor who received a liver transplant. The sequencing here drew on CD8+ T cells from blood, taken before liver transplant.

CDR3 region: CASSFGQGDEQYF. The CDR3 coding sequence is TGTGCCAGCAGTTTTGGACAGGGGGACGAGCAGTACTTC. V and J are TRBV2 and TRBJ2-5; 10 bases line up with TRBD1. The closer fit of TRBJ2-7 to the DNA end suggests the J call may be wrong. This CDR3 spans 13 amino acids. Germline V gives CDR1 SNHLY, CDR2 FYNNEI.